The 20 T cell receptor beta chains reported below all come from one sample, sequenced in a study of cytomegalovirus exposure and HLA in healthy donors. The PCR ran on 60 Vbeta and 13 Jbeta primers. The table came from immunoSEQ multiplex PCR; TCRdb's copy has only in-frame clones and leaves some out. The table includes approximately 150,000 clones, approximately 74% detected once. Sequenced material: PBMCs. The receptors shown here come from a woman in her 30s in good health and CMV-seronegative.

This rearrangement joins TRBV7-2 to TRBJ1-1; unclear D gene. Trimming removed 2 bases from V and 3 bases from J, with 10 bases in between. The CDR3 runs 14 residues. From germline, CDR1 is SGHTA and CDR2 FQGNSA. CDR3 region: CASSLSISHTEAFF. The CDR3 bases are TGTGCCAGCAGCTTATCGATCAGTCACACTGAAGCTTTCTTT.

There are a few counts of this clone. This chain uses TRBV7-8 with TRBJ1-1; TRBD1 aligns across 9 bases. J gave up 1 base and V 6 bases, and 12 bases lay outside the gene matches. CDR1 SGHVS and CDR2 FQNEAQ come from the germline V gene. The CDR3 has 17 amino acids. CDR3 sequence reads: CASRVNLRDRANTEAFF. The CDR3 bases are TGTGCCAGCAGAGTAAACCTTCGGGACAGGGCGAACACTGAAGCTTTCTTT. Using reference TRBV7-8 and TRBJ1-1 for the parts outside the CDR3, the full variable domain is GAGVSQSPRYKVAKRGQDVALRCDPISGHVSLFWYQQALGQGPEFLTYFQNEAQLDKSGLPSDRFFAERPEGSVSTLKIQRTQQEDSAVYLCASRVNLRDRANTEAFFGQGTRLTVV.

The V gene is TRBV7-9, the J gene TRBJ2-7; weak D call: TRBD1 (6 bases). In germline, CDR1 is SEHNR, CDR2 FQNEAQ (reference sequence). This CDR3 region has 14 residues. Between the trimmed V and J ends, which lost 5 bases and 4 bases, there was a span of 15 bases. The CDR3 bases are TGTGCCAGCAGCACTTATACAGGGTTTTACGAGCAGTACTTC. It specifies CASSTYTGFYEQYF.

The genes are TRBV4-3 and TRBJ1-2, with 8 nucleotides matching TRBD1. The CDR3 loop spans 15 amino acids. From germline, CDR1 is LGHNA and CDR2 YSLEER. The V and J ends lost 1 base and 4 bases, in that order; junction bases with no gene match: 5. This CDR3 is CASSQVRTGSYGYTF. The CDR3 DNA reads TGCGCCAGCAGCCAAGTGAGGACAGGGTCCTATGGCTACACCTTC.

CDR3 in amino acids: CASSLKAGLAAYEQYF. The CDR3 bases are TGTGCCAGCAGTTTAAAAGCGGGACTAGCGGCCTACGAGCAGTACTTC. The chain has TRBV28 and TRBJ2-7; 11 nucleotides align to TRBD2. This CDR3 has 16 residues. The germline V gene encodes CDR1 MDHEN and CDR2 SYDVKM. V gave up 2 bases and J gave up 2 bases; unmatched junction bases: 5.

CDR3 coding DNA: TGTGCCAGCAGTGAGCTCTCCTACAATGAGCAGTTCTTC. This codes for CASSELSYNEQFF. This chain joins TRBV27 and TRBJ2-1; D not resolved. CDR3 length: 13 amino acids. V lost 5 bases, J lost 0 bases, and 5 bases lay in between. The germline CDR1 and CDR2 sequences are MNHEY and SMNVEV (reference sequence).

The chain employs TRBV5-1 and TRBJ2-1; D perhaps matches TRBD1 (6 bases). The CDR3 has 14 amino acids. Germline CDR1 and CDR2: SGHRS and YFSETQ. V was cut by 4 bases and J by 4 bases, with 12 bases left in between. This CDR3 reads CASSTPQGYNEQFF. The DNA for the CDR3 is TGCGCCAGCAGCACCCCACAGGGATACAATGAGCAGTTCTTC.

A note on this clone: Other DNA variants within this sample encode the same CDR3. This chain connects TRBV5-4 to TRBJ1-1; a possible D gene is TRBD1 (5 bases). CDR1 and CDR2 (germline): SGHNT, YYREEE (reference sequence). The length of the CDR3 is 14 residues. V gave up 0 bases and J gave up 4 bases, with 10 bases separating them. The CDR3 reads CASSLARVGTEAFF. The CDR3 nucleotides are TGTGCCAGCAGCTTGGCCAGGGTAGGCACTGAAGCTTTCTTT.

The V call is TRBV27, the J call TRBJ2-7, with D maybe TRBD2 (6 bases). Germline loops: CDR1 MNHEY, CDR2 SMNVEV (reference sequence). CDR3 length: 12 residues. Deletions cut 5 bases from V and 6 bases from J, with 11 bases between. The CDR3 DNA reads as TGTGCCAGCAGTCCCACTAGCTTCGAGCAGTACTTC. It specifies CASSPTSFEQYF.

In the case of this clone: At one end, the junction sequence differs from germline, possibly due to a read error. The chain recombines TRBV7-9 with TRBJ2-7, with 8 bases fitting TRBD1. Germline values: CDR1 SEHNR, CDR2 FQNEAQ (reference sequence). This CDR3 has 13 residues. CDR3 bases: TGTTCCAGCAGTAAAGGACAGGGTGGCGAGCAGTACTTC. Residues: CSSSKGQGGEQYF.

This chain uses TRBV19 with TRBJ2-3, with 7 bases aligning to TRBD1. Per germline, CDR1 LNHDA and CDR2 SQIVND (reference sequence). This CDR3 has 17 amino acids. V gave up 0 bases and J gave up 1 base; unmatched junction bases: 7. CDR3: CASSIDLDRVGTDTQYF. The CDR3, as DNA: TGTGCCAGTAGTATAGACCTAGACAGGGTTGGCACAGATACGCAGTATTTT.

DNA of the CDR3: TGTGCCAGCAGTGAAGCGTTAAGGGGGCAGACGCTCGGCTACACCTTC. This encodes CASSEALRGQTLGYTF. The genes are TRBV6-1 and TRBJ1-2; TRBD1 matches 7 bases. The ends lost 0 bases at V and 8 bases at J; junction bases unmatched: 12. Germline V gene lookup returns CDR1 MNHNS and CDR2 SASEGT. This CDR3 region has 16 residues.

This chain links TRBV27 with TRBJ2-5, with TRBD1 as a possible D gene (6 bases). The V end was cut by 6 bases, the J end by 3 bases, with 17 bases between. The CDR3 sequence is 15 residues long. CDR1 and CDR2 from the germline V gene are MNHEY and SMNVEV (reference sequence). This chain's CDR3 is CASSSALSGEETQYF. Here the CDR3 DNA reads TGTGCCAGCAGCTCTGCACTGTCAGGGGAAGAGACCCAGTACTTC.

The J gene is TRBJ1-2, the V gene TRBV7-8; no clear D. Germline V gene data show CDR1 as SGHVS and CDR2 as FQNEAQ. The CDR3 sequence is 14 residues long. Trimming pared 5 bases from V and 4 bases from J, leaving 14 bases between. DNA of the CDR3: TGTGCCAGCAGCCCACAGACACAGCCCTATGGCTACACCTTC. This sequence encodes CASSPQTQPYGYTF.

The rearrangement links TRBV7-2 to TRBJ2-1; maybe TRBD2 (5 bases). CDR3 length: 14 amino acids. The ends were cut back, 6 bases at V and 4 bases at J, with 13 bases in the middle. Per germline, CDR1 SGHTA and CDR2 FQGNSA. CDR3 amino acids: CASSPSGVYNEQFF. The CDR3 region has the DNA TGTGCCAGCAGTCCCTCCGGGGTTTACAATGAGCAGTTCTTC.

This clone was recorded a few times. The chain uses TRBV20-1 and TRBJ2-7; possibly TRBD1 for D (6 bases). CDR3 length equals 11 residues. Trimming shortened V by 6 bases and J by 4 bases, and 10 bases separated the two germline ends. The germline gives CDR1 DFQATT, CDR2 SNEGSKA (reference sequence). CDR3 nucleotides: TGCAGTGCAGGGGGAAGGTACGAGCAGTACTTC. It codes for CSAGGRYEQYF.

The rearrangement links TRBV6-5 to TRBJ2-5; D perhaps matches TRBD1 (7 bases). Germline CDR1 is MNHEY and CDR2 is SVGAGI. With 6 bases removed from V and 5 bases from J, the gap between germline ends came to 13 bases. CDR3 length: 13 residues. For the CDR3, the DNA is TGTGCCAGCAGCAGGACAGGAGGGGAGACCCAGTACTTC. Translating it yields CASSRTGGETQYF.

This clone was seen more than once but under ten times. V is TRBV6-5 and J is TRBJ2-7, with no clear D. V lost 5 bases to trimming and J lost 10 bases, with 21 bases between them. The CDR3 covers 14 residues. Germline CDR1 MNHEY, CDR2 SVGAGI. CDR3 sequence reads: CASSESETPPIQYF. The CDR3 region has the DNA TGTGCCAGCAGTGAAAGCGAGACCCCTCCTATCCAGTACTTC.

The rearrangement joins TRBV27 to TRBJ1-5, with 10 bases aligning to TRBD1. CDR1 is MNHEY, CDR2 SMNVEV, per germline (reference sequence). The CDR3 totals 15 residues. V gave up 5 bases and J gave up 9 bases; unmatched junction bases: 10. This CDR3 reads CASSRGQGLLWPQHF. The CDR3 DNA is TGTGCCAGCAGTCGGGGACAGGGGCTCCTATGGCCCCAGCATTTT.

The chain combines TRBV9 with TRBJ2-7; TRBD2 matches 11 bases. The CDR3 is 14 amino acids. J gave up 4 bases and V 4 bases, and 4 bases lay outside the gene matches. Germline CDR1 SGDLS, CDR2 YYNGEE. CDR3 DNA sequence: TGTGCCAGCAGCCCCGTAGCGGGAGGGTACGAGCAGTACTTC. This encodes CASSPVAGGYEQYF. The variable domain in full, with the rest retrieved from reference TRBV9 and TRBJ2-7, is DSGVTQTPKHLITATGQRVTLRCSPRSGDLSVYWYQQSLDQGLQFLIQYYNGEERAKGNILERFSAQQFPDLHSELNLSSLELGDSALYFCASSPVAGGYEQYFGPGTRLTVT.